What follows is one TCR beta chain and its context. This clone was counted at least ten times. The specificity of this receptor is unknown. There are no base qualities to consult, and no much larger clone falls within one base. This sample was included in a study of blood T cell repertoires in COVID-19 (dated by TCRdb to about 2020). Regarding the complete study: Samples from collaborators originated in the United States, Italy and Spain and spanned both the acute and convalescent phases of COVID-19. A freely available public database, intended as a resource for researchers studying the immune response to SARS-CoV-2, is where the repertoires were released. The prospective study material was composed of cDNA or gDNA derived from T cells, B-cell-depleted T cells, or PBMCs. A de-identified subject ID, COVID-19 status, age in years and sex were almost always included in the sample metadata. Where HLA class I and class II types were available, the types were taken from metadata supplied by the sample provider, not from assay-based typing. Samples were obtained from the ongoing ImmuneRACE study (first 160 participants) and from 1,254 subjects provided by 6 global collaborators. Deeply sampled blood TCRbeta repertoires from subjects exposed to, actively infected with, or recovered from COVID-19 were included in the dataset.

Whole blood was collected in K2EDTA tubes by collaborating institutions according to the institutions' own protocols. For TCRbeta analysis, collaborator samples were shipped as frozen whole blood, as isolated PBMCs, or as DNA extracted from either sample type. TCRbeta CDR3 regions were amplified from genomic DNA by means of the immunoSEQ Assay, a bias-controlled multiplex PCR. Processing in the source paper ran as follows. Nucleated cell counts per sample were estimated from amplification of reference gene primers within the assay. To quantify the absolute abundance of each unique TCRbeta CDR3 rearrangement, sequence reads were collapsed and filtered. For each sample, productive Simpson clonality was calculated by taking the square root of Simpson's diversity index across productive rearrangements. In its TCRdb copy, this immuneACCESS table keeps in-frame sequences only and misses some clones. Where compared with another copy, unresolved V genes explain less than half of these, and the others have no known cause. That table supplies the V and J calls and clone size; D and trimming were determined from the DNA. The table for this sample lists over 85,000 clones; 80% to 90% of them were counted only once. The biggest ten clones account for about 1.2% of the sample.

Looking up the germline V gene (reference sequence) yields CDR1 LNHDA and CDR2 SQIVND. CDR3 length: 14 amino acids, cysteine to phenylalanine. Just CDR3 DNA is preserved here, 42 bases in frame from base 1. V is trimmed back by 5 bases and J by 8 bases, and the junction contains 8 bases that no gene match accounts for. Points the paper makes about the study in general: The amount of clinical and demographic metadata varied by source and participant and was provided uncurated.

The chain couples TRBV19 to TRBJ2-2; TRBD2 fits 7 bases in the junction. The sequencing input was peripheral blood. This TCR derives from a human donor in a cohort sampled during active COVID-19. CDR3 protein: CASSVGTTFGELFF. The DNA is TGTGCCAGTAGTGTCGGGACTACCTTTGGGGAGCTGTTTTTT.